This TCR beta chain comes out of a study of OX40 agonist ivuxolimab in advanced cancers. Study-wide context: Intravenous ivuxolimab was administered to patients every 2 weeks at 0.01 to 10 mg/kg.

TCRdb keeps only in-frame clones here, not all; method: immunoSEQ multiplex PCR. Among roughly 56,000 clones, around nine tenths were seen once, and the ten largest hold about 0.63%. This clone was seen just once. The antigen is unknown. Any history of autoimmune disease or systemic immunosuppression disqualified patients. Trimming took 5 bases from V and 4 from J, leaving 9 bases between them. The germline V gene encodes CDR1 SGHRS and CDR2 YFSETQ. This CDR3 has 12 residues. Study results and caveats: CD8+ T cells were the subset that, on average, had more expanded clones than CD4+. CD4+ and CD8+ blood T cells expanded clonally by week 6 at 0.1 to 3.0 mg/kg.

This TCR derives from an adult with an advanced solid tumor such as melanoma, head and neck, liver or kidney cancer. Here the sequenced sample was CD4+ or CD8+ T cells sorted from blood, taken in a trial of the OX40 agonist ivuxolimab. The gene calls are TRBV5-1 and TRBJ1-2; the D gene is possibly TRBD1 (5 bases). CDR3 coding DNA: TGCGCCAGCAGGACTGACAGCTATGGCTACACCTTC. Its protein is CASRTDSYGYTF.